This entry describes one T cell receptor beta chain. Its antigen is not known. This sample was taken from a study of T cell responses to AZD1222 COVID-19 vaccine. Whole-study findings and limits: Seropositive status at baseline applied to only a handful of AZD1222 recipients. Dominant CD4 TCR responses targeted spike regions 160-218 and 743-854. Clonal diversity was possibly underestimated, and white British individuals and females predominated among donors.

Germline V gene lookup returns CDR1 LNHDA and CDR2 SQIVND (reference sequence). Trimming cost V 5 bases and J 4 bases, with 12 bases left between them. This CDR3 spans 14 amino acids. Here immunoSEQ multiplex PCR was the method, and the copy in TCRdb shows in-frame clones only, minus some. The sample carries over 130,000 clones, roughly 90% recorded once. The starting material was peripheral blood, obtained 28 days after the second AZD1222 dose. The J gene is TRBJ1-5, the V gene TRBV19; D is perhaps TRBD1 (6 bases). This TCR derives from an adult who received the AZD1222 COVID-19 vaccine. This CDR3 is CASSPGVPNQPQHF. The DNA for the CDR3 is TGTGCCAGTAGTCCAGGGGTCCCAAATCAGCCCCAGCATTTT.